Shown below are 8 T cell receptor beta chains from a single sample sequenced in a study of patients and donors after allogeneic stem cell transplantation. TCRdb passed the RT-PCR reads through MiXCR, listing each CDR3 protein once. The table shows fewer than 95,000 distinct CDR3 sequences, with roughly 4.9% occurring only once. The specimen sequenced was blood, either unsorted or a sorted T cell fraction (not recorded which). The source of these receptors is a human donor who was either an allogeneic HSCT recipient or a stem cell or donor lymphocyte infusion donor (not recorded which). It is not recorded whose cells these are; they may come from a transplant donor.

Ten or more counts support this clonotype. V is TRBV24-1 and J is TRBJ2-1; 9 bases map to TRBD2. CDR3 length: 12 residues. The V gene's germline CDR1 is KGHDR and CDR2 SFDVKD. After removal of 7 bases from V and 14 bases from J, the junction contained 8 bases not matched to a gene. CDR3 loop: CATSPAGGHKFF. The CDR3 coding sequence is TGTGCCACCAGCCCCGCGGGGGGGCACAAGTTCTTC.

This clonotype came up many times. The gene calls are TRBV7-9 and TRBJ2-7, with a possible D match to TRBD1 (7 bases). V dropped 5 bases and J dropped 1 base, with 18 bases sitting between them. Germline V gene lookup returns CDR1 SEHNR and CDR2 FQNEAQ (reference sequence). The CDR3 contains 16 residues. The CDR3 DNA reads TGTGCCAGCAGCCCCCCCGGAGGGGGCAAGTCCTACGAGCAGTACTTC. Its protein is CASSPPGGGKSYEQYF.

The rearrangement uses TRBV2 and TRBJ2-2, with 8 bases aligning to TRBD2. The CDR3 is 17 amino acids. J lost 3 bases, V lost 4 bases, and 10 bases had no gene match. Germline loops: CDR1 SNHLY, CDR2 FYNNEI. The CDR3 coding sequence is TGTGCCAGCAGTGCCTATTCAGCGGGAGAGGACACCGGGGAGCTGTTTTTT. This codes for CASSAYSAGEDTGELFF.

This clonotype was recorded many times. The V call is TRBV5-1, the J call TRBJ1-1; tentative D call: TRBD1 (5 bases). CDR1 is SGHRS and CDR2 is YFSETQ in the germline V gene. The CDR3 totals 14 residues. The V end lost 0 bases, the J end lost 7 bases, and 13 bases lay between the germline ends. CDR3 in DNA: TGCGCCAGCAGCTTGGTTCCCGGGGGAGTTGAAGCTTTCTTT. It yields the protein CASSLVPGGVEAFF.

This clonotype was seen ten or more times. The chain has TRBV11-1 and TRBJ2-1; D is unresolved. V lost 5 bases, J lost 4 bases, and 12 bases lay in between. Germline-derived CDR1 and CDR2 are SGHAT and FQDESV (reference sequence). The CDR3 runs 14 residues. DNA of the CDR3: TGTGCCAGCAGCCCCGACGGACGGTACAATGAGCAGTTCTTC. Its translation: CASSPDGRYNEQFF. Based on the CDR3 plus reference TRBV11-1 and TRBJ2-1, the full variable domain is EAEVAQSPRYKITEKSQAVAFWCDPISGHATLYWYRQILGQGPELLVQFQDESVVDDSQLPKDRFSAERLKGVDSTLKIQPAELGDSAMYLCASSPDGRYNEQFFGPGTRLTVL.

The sample holds many counts of this clonotype. The chain uses TRBV20-1 and TRBJ1-1; D remains ambiguous. The V end lost 3 bases, the J end lost 11 bases, and 16 bases lay between the germline ends. Looked up from germline, CDR1 is DFQATT and CDR2 is SNEGSKA (reference sequence). The CDR3 runs 12 residues. The CDR3 region is CSASPQSREAFF. CDR3 DNA sequence: TGCAGTGCTAGTCCGCAATCGCGGGAGGCTTTCTTT.

This clonotype was seen more than once but under ten times. The V call is TRBV5-1, the J call TRBJ1-1, with TRBD1 matching over 11 bases. There are 16 residues in the CDR3. Per germline, CDR1 SGHRS and CDR2 YFSETQ. V lost 6 bases to trimming and J lost 0 bases; unmatched junction nucleotides: 7. CDR3 protein: CASTPGQGDMNTEAFF. The CDR3 DNA follows: TGCGCCAGCACCCCGGGACAGGGGGACATGAACACTGAAGCTTTCTTT. The full variable domain, its missing parts supplied by reference TRBV5-1 and TRBJ1-1, is KAGVTQTPRYLIKTRGQQVTLSCSPISGHRSVSWYQQTPGQGLQFLFEYFSETQRNKGNFPGRFSGRQFSNSRSEMNVSTLELGDSALYLCASTPGQGDMNTEAFFGQGTRLTVV.

This clonotype came up many times. The V gene is TRBV9, the J gene TRBJ2-5; possibly TRBD1 or TRBD2 for D (6 bases each). The CDR3 extends over 14 amino acids. Trimming took off 6 bases at V and 3 bases at J, with 15 bases between the two ends. Germline V gene lookup returns CDR1 SGDLS and CDR2 YYNGEE. The CDR3 bases are TGTGCCAGCACCTACGGGGGCGCCGAAGAGACCCAGTACTTC. Translating it yields CASTYGGAEETQYF.